The clone carrying this T cell receptor beta chain was seen a few times. What it binds is unknown. This entry is derived from a study of cytomegalovirus exposure and HLA in healthy donors. General study points: A later analysis by the authors found several of the most significant clusters apparently linked to common viral pathogens.

Use of 60 Vbeta and 13 Jbeta primers characterized the PCR. The assay was immunoSEQ multiplex PCR, and TCRdb's table has in-frame clones only and misses some. Of about 130,000 clones listed, approximately 87% are singletons. Germline V gene data show CDR1 as SGHAT and CDR2 as FQNNGV. Trimming removed 5 bases from V and 4 bases from J; junction bases left unmatched: 5. This CDR3 has 15 residues. The V gene is TRBV11-2, the J gene TRBJ2-1; 10 bases align to TRBD2. The sequencing input was PBMCs. The TCR sequence derives from a woman aged 30 to 39 in good health and CMV-seronegative. CDR3 in amino acids: CASSATSGEYNEQFF. CDR3 DNA: TGTGCCAGCAGCGCCACTAGCGGGGAATACAATGAGCAGTTCTTC.